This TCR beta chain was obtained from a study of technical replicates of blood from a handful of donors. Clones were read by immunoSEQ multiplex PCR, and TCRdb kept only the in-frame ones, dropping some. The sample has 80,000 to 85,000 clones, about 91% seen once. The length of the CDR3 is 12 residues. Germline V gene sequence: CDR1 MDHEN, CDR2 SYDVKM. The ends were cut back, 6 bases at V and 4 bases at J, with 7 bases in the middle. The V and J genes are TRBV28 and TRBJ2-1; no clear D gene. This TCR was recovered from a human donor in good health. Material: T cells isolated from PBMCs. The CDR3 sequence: CASRTQYNEQFF. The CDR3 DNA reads TGTGCCAGCAGAACTCAATACAATGAGCAGTTCTTC. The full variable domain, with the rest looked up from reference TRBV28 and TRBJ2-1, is DVKVTQSSRYLVKRTGEKVFLECVQDMDHENMFWYRQDPGLGLRLIYFSYDVKMKEKGDIPEGYSVSREKKERFSLILESASTNQTSMYLCASRTQYNEQFFGPGTRLTVL.